This T cell receptor beta chain comes out of a study of Graves' ophthalmopathy and Graves' hyperthyroidism. Regarding the study as a whole: Built on 13 signatures, a model told ophthalmopathy apart from stable hyperthyroidism with 85% to 90% sensitivity and under 83% specificity.

J lost 2 bases, V lost 3 bases, and 5 bases had no gene match. Germline V gene lookup returns CDR1 MNHEY and CDR2 SMNVEV (reference sequence). The CDR3 runs to 15 residues. This clonotype was detected many times. Its target is not known. The study amplified TCR beta CDR3 regions using RNA transcripts. HTBI primers were employed in first-round RT-PCR, then a second-round multiplex PCR followed. TCRdb redid the calling of the multiplex PCR reads with MiXCR, one entry per CDR3 protein. Among over 450,000 distinct CDR3 sequences listed, under 15% were seen once. Lactation, pregnancy, uncontrolled infections and other autoimmune diseases were all grounds for excluding patients. The diagnostic workup employed clinical symptoms, serum thyroxine, TRAb, thyroid ultrasound and orbital computed tomography.

The rearrangement links TRBV27 to TRBJ1-1; 8 bases map to TRBD1. Sequenced: blood. The sequence derives from a woman younger than 45 with Graves' ophthalmopathy. The CDR3 region has the DNA TGTGCCAGCAGTTTTCAGGGGGCACGCAACACTGAAGCTTTCTTT. Amino acid sequence: CASSFQGARNTEAFF.